This note documents a single TCR beta chain sequence. This clone showed up just a few times. What antigen it recognizes has not been identified. No per-base quality is available; no much larger clone lies one base away. This sample stems from a study of cytomegalovirus exposure and HLA in healthy donors (dated by TCRdb to 2016 to 2017). Background on the whole study: An earlier analysis of 587 of the donors reported approximately 300 Gb of sequence data and roughly 110 million unique TCR beta sequences from about 180 million T cells. An early release covering roughly 640 HLA-typed donors comprised roughly 300 gigabases of sequencing data and tens of millions of unique TCR sequences. Of the 300 to 450 genotyped donors, approximately 81% were placed in the genetic ancestry cluster associated with self-reported Caucasian donors. The aim of the study was to test whether cataloging public T cell receptors could identify signatures of past pathogen exposure. The study profiled the T cell repertoires of hundreds of subjects by immunosequencing and related them to cytomegalovirus serostatus. Besides the first cohort of 666 subjects, a separate validation cohort made up of roughly 130 different subjects was used. High-throughput TCR immunosequencing, statistical association of individual TCRs with disease status, and machine learning were combined to predict cytomegalovirus infection status. A later analysis re-examined previously published TCR beta repertoires from several hundred donors and added high-resolution HLA genotyping to investigate patterns of TCR occurrence. Rather than using new phenotypic data, the later analysis identified candidate immune exposures from TCR beta sequences and from how often those sequences occurred across donors. To decide whether each TCR beta V gene segment behaved as functional or pseudogenic, an earlier analysis of several hundred of the donors relied on high-throughput TCR beta sequencing. Donor age, sex, ethnicity and CMV serostatus were compiled alongside the repertoire data. A later genetic analysis took genome-wide SNP genotypes for about 55% of the roughly 670 donors and used that subset as a discovery cohort. All discovery cohort repertoires had been generated using a single sequencing platform. Both class I and class II loci were covered by HLA typing, at four-digit resolution. Typing coverage differed by locus: A, B, C, DRB1 and DQB1 were typed in roughly 620-630 donors, DQA1 in 522, DPA1 in 606, and DPB1 in 472. A handful of DR-DQ haplotypes were treated as single units for association and clustering because of strong linkage in the cohort. Among roughly 400 genotyped donors of the cohort, an average of about 240,000 unique TCR beta nucleotide sequences was sequenced per donor, of which about 18% were non-productive. General findings and caveats noted by the study authors: Only TCR beta chains were sequenced in this cohort, and the absence of alpha or paired-chain data limited detectable features. It was suggested by the authors that the approach could potentially be generalized to other disease states and immunological phenotypes. A later analysis found that HLA-associated TCR beta chains were more clonally expanded and had lower generation probabilities than equally common non-associated chains. In the study, some 160 TCR beta chains were listed as associated with cytomegalovirus. In a later analysis, the rate of TCR association differed among HLA loci, with DRB1 alleles having the most associated TCRs and HLA-C alleles having the fewest. Sequencing depth was assumed to be roughly uniform across donors in the presence/absence analyses, though that assumption may not hold. CMV serostatus was the only immune exposure information available for the cohort. In a later analysis, several top co-occurrence clusters were reported to appear linked to parvovirus B19, influenza, CMV and Epstein-Barr virus. Because counts were too low, roughly 17 rarely observed V segments, including chromosome 9 orphons, were left out of the earlier analysis of 587 of the donors. Compared with the approximately 720-donor mean, donors in an Asian-associated ancestry cluster had fewer N-insertions in productive TCRs, according to a later genetic analysis. A cluster of highly shared sequence variants was judged likely to be a technical artifact of the sequencing pipeline. In both the original and validation cohorts, the classifier was reported to diagnose cytomegalovirus status with high specificity and sensitivity. Most TCR sequences were observed very rarely across donors, whereas some public TCRs were present in many individuals. Because some donors lacked HLA typing at each locus, the association tests relied only on the typed subset. Linkage disequilibrium might explain the correlated functional status among segregating V segments, but an unknown experimental factor could not be excluded. At a false discovery rate of 0.05, a later analysis linked around 17,000 TCR beta sequences to specific HLA alleles. A later genetic analysis associated a missense DCLRE1C variant with V-gene and J-gene trimming of TCR beta chains, and an independent cohort replicated the association. In vitro tests confirmed that a few of the cytomegalovirus-associated TCR beta chains recognize cytomegalovirus antigens. In a later analysis, most CMV-associated TCR beta chains were found to appear HLA-restricted, with HLA associations seemingly driven largely by CMV exposure. A further reported finding was that TCR beta sequences accurately predicted the HLA-A and HLA-B alleles for most subjects in the first cohort. When HLA alleles, especially DR and DQ, strongly co-occurred, attributing TCR associations to individual alleles was difficult. Some IMGT-functional V segments, including TRBV6-2 and TRBV6-3, could not be told apart with the 87-base-pair reads, so those segments were excluded. An earlier analysis of some 590 of the donors showed that most TCR beta V segments appeared in productive rearrangements either about 87% or about 30% of the time, which broadly matched IMGT annotations.

The cohort consisted of more than 650 healthy bone marrow donors. At the time of sampling, every cohort member was nominally healthy, though immune exposures that went unrecorded were likely present. The donor was CMV seropositive and belonged to the group of 250 to 300 seropositive cohort members. Every donor gave a peripheral blood sample, and the peripheral blood mononuclear cells from that sample were used for TCR beta sequencing. The Qiagen DNeasy Blood Extraction Kit was used to extract genomic DNA from the blood cell samples. CDR1 is given as KGHSH and CDR2 as LQKENI, both from the germline V gene. V is shortened by 4 bases, J by 11 bases, and the region joining them spans 14 bases. CDR3 length: 12 amino acids, cysteine to phenylalanine. Here the CDR3 DNA is all that survives: 36 bases in frame from base 1. Library construction relied on the immunoSEQ multiplex PCR assay. For the multiplex PCR, a mixture combining 60 forward primers for TCR Vbeta segments and 13 reverse primers for TCR Jbeta segments was used. The CDR3 region of rearranged TCR beta genes was amplified from genomic DNA with a multiplex PCR assay. The Illumina HiSeq System was used to sequence the amplified TCR beta libraries as 87-base-pair reads. The source study handled its data this way. A later analysis counted about 80 million unique TCR beta chains across the 670 or so repertoires, and 9 million to 14 million of these chains were shared by at least two donors. Raw reads were error-corrected and collapsed into unique sequences by a nearest-neighbor algorithm in which closely related sequences were merged to remove PCR and sequencing errors. Alignment of CDR3 sequences to IMGT reference sequences was used to assign V, D and J gene segments. For a sequence to be retained, a match of at least six nucleotides to both a V gene segment and a J gene segment was required. Rearrangements were called productive when the CDR3 lacked stop codons and stayed in frame with V and J; all others were non-productive. CDR3 was defined according to IMGT convention as the region running from the second conserved V-encoded cysteine to the conserved J-encoded phenylalanine. The earlier analysis of about 640 of the donors excluded any sequence lacking an unambiguous match to a single V gene segment. An earlier analysis of a few hundred of the donors called V segments functional above 56.7% productive rearrangements and segregating when the between-donor standard deviation exceeded 5%. A statistical classification framework was built for diagnosing cytomegalovirus status from the catalog of TCR beta chain sequences. In a later analysis, V and J genes were assigned by comparing TCR nucleotide sequences against IMGT/GENE-DB human TR gene sequences. Using the TCRdist pipeline, a later analysis assigned CDR3 sequences along with most-parsimonious VDJ recombination scenarios. In a later analysis, every TCR beta chain was defined by the combination of its CDR3 amino acid sequence and its V-gene family, and reads without a unique V-gene family were dropped. In a later analysis, 450 to 600 highly shared, low-generation-probability nucleotide sequences were removed to address suspected cross-contamination and a sequencing artifact. For each public chain, a later analysis derived a clonal expansion index from normalized ranks of inferred template counts within each repertoire. Generation probabilities in a later analysis came from a VDJ recombination model fitted to out-of-frame rearrangements, and those results were checked against IGoR. Hypergeometric tests were used in a later analysis to score TCR-TCR, TCR-HLA and TCR-CMV co-occurrence, with a repertoire-size bias correction applied to the TCR pairs. A later analysis estimated false discovery rates by permuting HLA or CMV assignments 20 times. A later analysis grouped co-occurring TCRs with DBSCAN, adding TCRdist sequence similarity when clustering within HLA-allele-positive subsets. For co-occurrence clustering, repertoires with fewer than 30,000 or more than 120,000 public chains were excluded, along with roughly 5 repertoires with anomalous nucleotide sharing. Entries here come from immuneACCESS through TCRdb and include only in-frame sequences with V and J called. Some clones fail to appear in such tables; in the studies checked, an unresolved V gene covers under half of the shortfall, and the cause of the remainder is unknown. From that table come the V and J calls and clone size; the DNA was used to work out D and trimming. This sample gives some 110,000 clones in total; about 62% of them show up just once. Of the sample, approximately 8% falls within the top ten clones.

This clonotype was obtained from a middle-aged woman in good health and CMV-seropositive. Sequencing used PBMCs. The chain is encoded by TRBV18 joined to TRBJ1-1; there is no confident call for the D gene. CDR3 reads: CASSRSHREAFF. At the DNA level, the sequence is TGTGCCAGCTCACGGTCTCATCGAGAGGCTTTCTTT.